This T cell receptor (beta chain) stems from a study of blood T cell repertoires in COVID-19 (dated by TCRdb to 2020 to 2021). Study-wide context: Samples from collaborators originated in the United States, Italy and Spain and spanned both the acute and convalescent phases of COVID-19. Deeply sampled blood TCRbeta repertoires from subjects exposed to, actively infected with, or recovered from COVID-19 were included in the dataset. The material from the prospective study consisted of cDNA or gDNA derived from T cells, B-cell-depleted T cells, or PBMCs. HLA class I and class II types, where available, came from metadata supplied by the sample provider rather than from assay-based typing. Samples were obtained from the ongoing ImmuneRACE study (first 160 participants) and from 950 to 1,500 subjects provided by 6 global collaborators. The repertoires were released in a freely available public database meant as a resource for research on the immune response to SARS-CoV-2. A de-identified subject ID, COVID-19 status, age in years and sex were almost always included in the sample metadata. Overall study outcomes, separate from this receptor: The quantity of clinical and demographic metadata differed by source and by participant and was supplied without curation.

Regarding this clone: It lacks a known antigen. It has no much larger one-base neighbor in the sample; base qualities were not kept.

From the germline V gene (reference sequence), CDR1 is MNHNY and CDR2 is SVGAGI. Including cysteine and phenylalanine, the CDR3 has 13 amino acids. CDR3 DNA only is kept here, 39 bases in frame from base 1. Relative to germline, V is missing 5 bases and J is missing 5 bases, with 5 bases of the junction outside any gene match. TCRbeta CDR3 regions were amplified from genomic DNA using the immunoSEQ Assay, a bias-controlled multiplex PCR. In the original analysis: The number of nucleated cells in each sample was estimated by amplification of reference gene primers within the assay. To quantify the absolute abundance of each unique TCRbeta CDR3 rearrangement, sequence reads were collapsed and filtered. For each sample, productive Simpson clonality was calculated as the square root of Simpson's diversity index across productive rearrangements. The clones in this table, taken by TCRdb from immuneACCESS, are in-frame only. Not every clone is retained; where verified, under half of the shortfall comes from an unresolved V gene, and the cause of the rest is unknown. V, J and clone size derive from that table, while D and trimming were established from the DNA sequence. The sample table lists about 75,000 clones, approximately 88% of them with a count of one. The top ten clones comprise around 6% of the sample.

Each collaborating institution followed its own protocols to collect whole blood in K2EDTA tubes. For TCRbeta analysis, collaborator samples were shipped as frozen whole blood, as isolated PBMCs, or as DNA extracted from either sample type. Specimen: peripheral blood. This chain joins TRBV6-6 to TRBJ1-2, and 7 junction bases match TRBD1. This receptor was taken from a woman aged 70 to 79 with acute or convalescent COVID-19. The CDR3 here reads CASSTQQGYGYTF. Read as DNA, the sequence is TGTGCCAGCAGTACCCAACAGGGGTATGGCTACACCTTC.